Presented here are 8 T cell receptor beta chains from one specimen sequenced in a study of early T cells in non-severe SARS-CoV-2 infection. MiXCR, run by TCRdb on the 5' RACE reads, gives a single entry per CDR3 protein. This table holds more than 55,000 distinct CDR3 sequences, roughly 4.6% found once. Specimen: whole blood, collected at baseline. These TCRs come from an adult who was a healthcare worker with PCR-confirmed SARS-CoV-2 infection or an uninfected control (not recorded which). The donor label of this sample is uncertain.

This clonotype showed up just a few times. The chain recombines TRBV5-1 with TRBJ1-4; D not resolved. CDR1 and CDR2 (germline): SGHRS, YFSETQ. This CDR3 is built from 15 residues. V was cut by 4 bases and J by 3 bases, with 13 bases left in between. CDR3 DNA: TGCGCCAGCAGCAGGATGAGGGATTCTAATGAAAAACTGTTTTTT. Protein sequence: CASSRMRDSNEKLFF.

The CDR3 DNA sequence: TGTGCCAGTAGCCCGGTTGAGGGCGATTCACCCCTCCACTTT. Residues: CASSPVEGDSPLHF. V usage is TRBV19 and J usage is TRBJ1-6, with D unresolved. The CDR3 is made up of 14 amino acids. With 6 bases removed from V and 8 bases from J, the gap between germline ends came to 14 bases. Germline CDR1 LNHDA, CDR2 SQIVND (reference sequence). Complete variable domain (other parts from reference TRBV19 and TRBJ1-6): DGGITQSPKYLFRKEGQNVTLSCEQNLNHDAMYWYRQDPGQGLRLIYYSQIVNDFQKGDIAEGYSVSREKKESFPLTVTSAQKNPTAFYLCASSPVEGDSPLHFGNGTRLTVT.

This clonotype came up a few times. The chain carries TRBV27 and TRBJ1-2; 7 bases are a match to TRBD1. V shed 3 bases and J 1 base; nucleotides not matched to a gene: 5. Germline CDR1 and CDR2: MNHEY and SMNVEV (reference sequence). The CDR3 loop spans 15 amino acids. This chain's CDR3 is CASSFRDSDNYGYTF. The CDR3 DNA is TGTGCCAGCAGTTTCCGGGACAGCGATAACTATGGCTACACCTTC.

The chain joins TRBV7-2 to TRBJ1-6, with 7 bases aligning to TRBD1. V gave up 1 base and J gave up 7 bases; unmatched junction bases: 4. The CDR3 spans 15 residues. In germline, CDR1 is SGHTA, CDR2 FQGNSA. CDR3 sequence reads: CASSLVVGGNSPLHF. For the CDR3, the DNA is TGTGCCAGCAGCTTAGTTGTAGGGGGCAATTCACCCCTCCACTTT.

Ten or more counts support this clonotype. This chain connects TRBV4-2 to TRBJ1-4; D is unclear. V shed 0 bases and J shed 8 bases, with 10 bases lying between them. This CDR3 has 14 amino acids. Germline loops: CDR1 LGHNA, CDR2 YNFKEQ. The CDR3 spells CASSQDKESEKLFF. For the CDR3, the DNA is TGTGCCAGCAGCCAAGACAAGGAGTCGGAAAAACTGTTTTTT.

This clonotype was picked up many times. The chain employs TRBV29-1 and TRBJ1-1; D is uncertain. The CDR3 is made up of 11 amino acids. The V end was cut by 4 bases, the J end by 4 bases, with 7 bases between. CDR1 and CDR2 (germline): SQVTM, ANQGSEA. The DNA for the CDR3 is TGCAGCGTTGGAGAGGCCACTGAAGCTTTCTTT. This gives the protein CSVGEATEAFF.

This clonotype was counted between two and nine times. The genes are TRBV6-5 and TRBJ2-5, with 11 bases matching TRBD2. The CDR3 runs to 18 residues. V dropped 2 bases and J dropped 5; count of bases not matched to a gene: 13. The germline V gene encodes CDR1 MNHEY and CDR2 SVGAGI. The CDR3 DNA reads as TGTGCCAGCAGTTACGGAGCGTCTAGCGGGGGGTCAGGTGAGACCCAGTACTTC. Translation: CASSYGASSGGSGETQYF.

This clonotype was seen many times. J is TRBJ2-3 and V is TRBV15; D not resolved. Deletions cut 0 bases from V and 5 bases from J, with 6 bases between. CDR1 and CDR2 from the germline V gene are LNHNV and YYDKDF (reference sequence). This CDR3 is 13 amino acids long. Here the CDR3 DNA reads TGTGCCACCAGCAGAGATGTCCGAGATACGCAGTATTTT. Translation: CATSRDVRDTQYF.